The entry below describes one TCR beta chain. Its antigen is currently unknown. RNA was extracted and reverse transcribed into cDNA as the sequencing template. The assay was immunoSEQ multiplex PCR, and TCRdb's table has in-frame clones only and misses some. The sample records roughly 65,000 clones, roughly half being singletons. The data stem from a study of CD8+ T cells in alopecia areata. The study, taken as a whole, reports: Patients displayed less clarity in TCR sharing than mice, a finding possibly related to HLA.

The germline V and J ends were trimmed by 2 bases and 4 bases, with 13 bases remaining between them. Germline lookup yields CDR1 MDHEN and CDR2 SYDVKM. The CDR3 sequence is 15 residues long. Peripheral blood and lesional scalp punch biopsies were taken from alopecia areata patients. From PBMCs, CD4+ and CD8+ T cells were sorted. This chain joins TRBV28 and TRBJ2-3; D is undetermined. This receptor was obtained from a human donor with alopecia areata. The starting material was CD8+ T cells sorted from blood, obtained at week 0. CDR3 coding DNA: TGTGCCAGCAGTTTAGGTCTTAGAGGCGCAGATACGCAGTATTTT. Protein: CASSLGLRGADTQYF.